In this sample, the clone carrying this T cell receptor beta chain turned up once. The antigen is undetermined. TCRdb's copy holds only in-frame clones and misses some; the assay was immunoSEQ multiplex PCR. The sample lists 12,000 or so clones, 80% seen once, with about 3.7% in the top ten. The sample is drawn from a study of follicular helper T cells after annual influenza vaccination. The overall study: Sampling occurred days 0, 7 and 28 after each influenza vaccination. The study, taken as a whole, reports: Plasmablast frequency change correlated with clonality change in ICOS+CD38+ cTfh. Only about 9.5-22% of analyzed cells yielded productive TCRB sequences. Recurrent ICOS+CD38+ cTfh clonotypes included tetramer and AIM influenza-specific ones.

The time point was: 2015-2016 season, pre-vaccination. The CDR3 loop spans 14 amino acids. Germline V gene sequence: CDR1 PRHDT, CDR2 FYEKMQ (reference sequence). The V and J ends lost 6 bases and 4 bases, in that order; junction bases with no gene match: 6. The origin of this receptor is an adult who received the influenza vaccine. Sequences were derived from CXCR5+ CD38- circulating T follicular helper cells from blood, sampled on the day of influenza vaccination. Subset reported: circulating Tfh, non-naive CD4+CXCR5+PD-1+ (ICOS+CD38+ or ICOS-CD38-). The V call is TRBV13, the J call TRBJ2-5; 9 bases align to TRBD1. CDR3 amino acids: CASRATGGGETQYF. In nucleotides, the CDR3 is TGTGCCAGCAGGGCCACAGGGGGCGGAGAGACCCAGTACTTC.